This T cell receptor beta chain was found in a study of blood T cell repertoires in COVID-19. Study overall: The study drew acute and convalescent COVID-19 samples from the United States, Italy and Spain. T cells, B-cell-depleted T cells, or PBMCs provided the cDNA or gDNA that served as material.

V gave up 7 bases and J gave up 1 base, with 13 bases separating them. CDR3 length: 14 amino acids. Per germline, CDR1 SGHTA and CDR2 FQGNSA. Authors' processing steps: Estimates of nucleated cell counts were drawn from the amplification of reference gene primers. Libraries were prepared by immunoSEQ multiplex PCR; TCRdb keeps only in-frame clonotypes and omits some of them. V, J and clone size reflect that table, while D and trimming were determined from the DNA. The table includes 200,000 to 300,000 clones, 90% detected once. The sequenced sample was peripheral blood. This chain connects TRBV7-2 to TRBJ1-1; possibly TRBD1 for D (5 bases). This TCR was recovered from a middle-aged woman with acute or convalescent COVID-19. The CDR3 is CASTSHGQNTEAFF. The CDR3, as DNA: TGTGCCAGCACCTCCCACGGACAGAACACTGAAGCTTTCTTT.